The clone carrying this T cell receptor beta chain appeared a single time. Original analysis: Estimation of nucleated cell counts was performed using reference gene primer amplification. Libraries were prepared by immunoSEQ multiplex PCR; TCRdb keeps only in-frame clonotypes and omits some of them. V and J calls and clone size come straight from that table; D and trimming were deduced from the DNA. The top ten clones hold around 6% of a sample with over 200,000 clones, 83% of them seen once. These data are taken from a study of blood T cell repertoires in COVID-19. Background on the study: COVID-19 samples collected from the United States, Italy and Spain covered acute and convalescent phases. The cDNA or gDNA used as material had been derived from T cells, B-cell-depleted T cells, or PBMCs.

Trimming at V came to 5 bases and at J to 0 bases, leaving 3 bases not matched to a gene. This CDR3 is 15 amino acids long. CDR1 is WNHNN and CDR2 is SYGVQD in the germline V gene (reference sequence). The rearrangement joins TRBV10-1 to TRBJ2-3, with 9 positions matching TRBD2. The sequence was collected from an elderly man with acute or convalescent COVID-19. Material for sequencing was peripheral blood. The CDR3 region is CASSTLAGSTDTQYF. CDR3 nucleotides: TGCGCCAGCAGTACCCTAGCGGGGAGCACAGATACGCAGTATTTT.